Listed here are 4 T cell receptor beta chains from one sample, sequenced in a study of identical twins. TCRdb fed the 5' RACE reads into MiXCR, producing one record per CDR3 protein. The data hold some 190,000 distinct CDR3 sequences, with around a sixth observed a single time. In addition, the sample was reused for a study of T cells expressing NK-cell markers.

Input material: CD8+ T cells sorted from blood. The source of these receptors is a woman younger than 35 in good health.

This clonotype was detected a few times. The chain has TRBV6-4 and TRBJ2-2; 7 bases fit TRBD2. Per the germline V gene, CDR1 is MRHNA and CDR2 is SNTAGT. The CDR3 extends over 14 amino acids. Losses at the gene ends were 0 bases for V and 6 bases for J; bases not matched to a gene: 1. The CDR3 reads CASSDSGGAGELFF. For the CDR3, the DNA is TGTGCCAGCAGTGACTCGGGGGGGGCCGGGGAGCTGTTTTTT.

In nucleotides, the CDR3 is TGTGCCAGCAGCTCGCAAGGGGTGAACACTGAAGCTTTCTTT. Translation gives CASSSQGVNTEAFF. The chain is built from TRBV3-1 and TRBJ1-1, with a tentative D call TRBD1 (5 bases). V was clipped by 5 bases and J by 0 bases, with 10 bases between them. Per germline, CDR1 LGHDT and CDR2 YNNKEL (reference sequence). The CDR3 has 14 residues.

This chain joins TRBV7-8 and TRBJ2-1, with D possibly TRBD2 on 5 matching bases. Germline-derived CDR1 and CDR2 are SGHVS and FQNEAQ. V was pared by 1 base and J by 9 bases, with 7 bases between. There are 12 residues in the CDR3. CDR3: CASSLGLPEQFF. The DNA for the CDR3 is TGTGCCAGCAGCTTAGGACTACCTGAGCAGTTCTTC.

The rearrangement links TRBV20-1 to TRBJ1-1; 9 bases match TRBD1. CDR1 and CDR2 (germline): DFQATT, SNEGSKA (reference sequence). V trimming: 8 bases; J trimming: 4 bases; junction bases outside the gene matches: 8. The CDR3 covers 13 residues. The CDR3 DNA reads as TGCAGTACCCCCGGGACAGGGAGCACTGAAGCTTTCTTT. It specifies CSTPGTGSTEAFF.